This note documents a single T cell receptor (beta chain) sequence. Libraries were prepared by immunoSEQ multiplex PCR; TCRdb keeps only in-frame clonotypes and omits some of them. This sample has approximately 86,000 clones, with approximately 86% found just once. The data derive from a study of OX40 agonist ivuxolimab in advanced cancers. Study-level background: Cohort: 75% to 90% men, mean age approximately 60, aged roughly 23 to 90.

V lost 0 bases and J lost 1, with 13 bases in between. The V gene's germline CDR1 is LGHNA and CDR2 YNFKEQ. The CDR3 is 18 amino acids. The TCR comes from an adult with an advanced solid tumor such as melanoma, head and neck, liver or kidney cancer. This chain links TRBV4-2 with TRBJ1-6; D is undetermined. The specimen comprised CD4+ or CD8+ T cells sorted from blood, sampled in a trial of the OX40 agonist ivuxolimab. The CDR3 is CASSQDFGSRSYNSPLHF. The CDR3 DNA reads as TGTGCCAGCAGCCAAGATTTTGGGAGCCGGTCCTATAATTCACCCCTCCACTTT.